The T cell receptor beta chain under discussion was sequenced for a study of blood T cells in healthy people across ages. Study information: Every two T cells gave about one barcoded beta molecule via template switching.

The study, taken as a whole, reports: When set beside aged donors, long-lived donors presented more naive CD4+ cells and higher diversity.

As for this clonotype: Its antigen is still unknown.

Primed by a sample-barcoded 5' primer and a J-beta primer mix, a second PCR proceeded for about 6 to 12 cycles. MiXCR was run by TCRdb on the 5' RACE reads, yielding one entry per CDR3 protein. Of about 970,000 distinct CDR3 sequences listed, roughly half were seen once; the top ten hold 20% to 25%. Looked up from germline, CDR1 is SGHRS and CDR2 is YFSETQ. This CDR3 comprises 16 residues. The V and J ends lost 3 bases and 0 bases respectively, with 12 bases between them. This chain uses TRBV5-1 with TRBJ1-4; the D is unclear. This TCR came from a woman aged 55-69 years in good health. The specimen was blood. The CDR3 loop is CASSSRPPPTNEKLFF. The CDR3, as DNA: TGCGCCAGCAGCTCCAGGCCGCCTCCAACTAATGAAAAACTGTTTTTT.